This T cell receptor beta chain came from a study of shared clonotypes between healthy human individuals. Profiling relied on immunoSEQ multiplex PCR, and the TCRdb table lists in-frame clones only, not all of them. This sample has some 1,100,000 clones, with roughly 74% found just once. Looked up from germline, CDR1 is LGHNA and CDR2 is YSLEER. The CDR3 spans 14 residues. Deletions cut 0 bases from V and 5 bases from J, with 7 bases between. Note on this clone: The antigen is not known.

Study observations and caveats: Clonotypes not shared had lower generation probabilities than those common to all four donors.

The chain employs TRBV4-3 and TRBJ2-2; tentatively, D is TRBD2 (6 bases). The sequence derives from a man in his late teens or twenties in good health. Some clones in this sample may be carry-over from other donors' samples. The sample comprised memory CD4+ T cells from PBMCs. As for subset: CD45RA-negative fraction. The CDR3 spells CASSQERGTGELFF. CDR3 DNA sequence: TGCGCCAGCAGCCAAGAACGGGGGACCGGGGAGCTGTTTTTT.